The T cell receptor (beta chain) described here comes from a study of cytomegalovirus exposure and HLA in healthy donors (TCRdb year 2017). About the study as a whole: An earlier analysis of approximately 590 of the donors reported 250 to 350 Gb of sequence data and about 100 million unique TCR beta sequences from about 179 million T cells. About 280 gigabases of sequencing data and 80 million or so unique TCR sequences were included in an early release covering around 650 HLA-typed donors. Of the 350 to 450 genotyped donors, 81% were placed in the genetic ancestry cluster associated with self-reported Caucasian donors. The study aimed to test whether signatures of past pathogen exposure could be identified by cataloging public T cell receptors. The study used immunosequencing to profile the T cell repertoires of some 600 subjects and linked those repertoires to cytomegalovirus serostatus. Along with the approximately 700-subject first cohort, a separate validation cohort of around 120 different subjects was used. To predict cytomegalovirus infection status, the study brought together high-throughput TCR immunosequencing, statistical association of individual TCRs with disease status, and machine learning. A later analysis re-examined previously published TCR beta repertoires from over 500 donors and added high-resolution HLA genotyping to investigate patterns of TCR occurrence. Rather than drawing on any new phenotypic data, the later analysis identified candidate immune exposures from TCR beta sequences and the way those sequences occurred across donors. In an earlier analysis of 587 of the donors, high-throughput TCR beta sequencing was used to judge whether each TCR beta V gene segment behaved as functional or pseudogenic. Donor age, sex, ethnicity and CMV serostatus were compiled alongside the repertoire data. Genome-wide SNP genotypes for about 65% of the 666 donors were used in a later genetic analysis, which treated that subset as a discovery cohort. Every repertoire in the discovery cohort had been generated on one and the same sequencing platform. HLA typing included class I and class II loci at four-digit resolution. Typing coverage varied by locus: roughly 629-630 donors for A, B, C, DRB1 and DQB1; roughly 500 for DQA1; around 610 for DPA1; approximately 450 for DPB1. Four to six DR-DQ haplotypes were handled as single units for association and clustering, since linkage in the cohort was strong. Among several hundred genotyped donors of the cohort, an average of roughly 230,000 unique TCR beta nucleotide sequences was sequenced per donor, of which 15% to 20% were non-productive.

The research as a whole found: Linkage disequilibrium might explain the correlated functional status among segregating V segments, but an unknown experimental factor could not be ruled out. A later genetic analysis associated a missense DCLRE1C variant with V-gene and J-gene trimming of TCR beta chains, and an independent cohort replicated the association. A further reported finding was that TCR beta sequences accurately predicted the HLA-A and HLA-B alleles for most subjects in the first cohort. According to the authors, the approach could potentially be generalized to other disease states and immunological phenotypes. Only TCR beta chains were sequenced in this cohort, and the absence of alpha or paired-chain data limited detectable features. According to a later analysis, most CMV-associated TCR beta chains appeared to be HLA-restricted, and the HLA associations seemed to be driven largely by CMV exposure. The classifier was reported to diagnose cytomegalovirus status with high specificity and sensitivity in both the original cohort and the validation cohort. In a later analysis, HLA-associated TCR beta chains showed more clonal expansion and lower generation probabilities than non-associated chains that were equally common. Because HLA typing was missing for some donors at each locus, association tests included only the typed subset. A later analysis associated 16,951 TCR beta sequences with specific HLA alleles at a false discovery rate of 0.05. In a later analysis, the rate of TCR association differed among HLA loci, with DRB1 alleles having the most associated TCRs and HLA-C alleles having the fewest. Because the 87-base-pair reads could not distinguish some IMGT-functional V segments, including TRBV6-2 and TRBV6-3, those segments were excluded. The earlier analysis of around 600 of the donors excluded approximately 15 rarely observed V segments, including chromosome 9 orphons, because counts were too low. Presence/absence analyses assumed roughly uniform sequencing depth across donors, an assumption that may not hold. The only immune exposure information available for the cohort was CMV serostatus. Assigning TCR associations to individual alleles was difficult when HLA alleles, especially DR and DQ, strongly co-occurred. A few of the identified cytomegalovirus-associated TCR beta chains were confirmed in vitro to be specific for cytomegalovirus antigens. The study listed 150 to 200 TCR beta chains as associated with cytomegalovirus. Across donors, most TCR sequences were observed very rarely, whereas some public TCRs were present in many individuals. The sequencing pipeline was judged likely to have produced a cluster of highly shared sequence variants as a technical artifact. Several of the top co-occurrence clusters appeared to be linked to parvovirus B19, influenza, CMV and Epstein-Barr virus, according to a later analysis. Broadly in line with IMGT annotations, most TCR beta V segments showed up in productive rearrangements about 90% or about 30% of the time in an earlier analysis of under 700 of the donors. A later genetic analysis reported fewer N-insertions in productive TCRs among donors in an Asian-associated ancestry cluster than the roughly 670-donor mean.

In total, around 600 healthy bone marrow donors made up the cohort. Cohort members were all nominally healthy when sampled, although unrecorded immune exposures were likely present. The donor was CMV seropositive and was included in the group of 250 to 350 seropositive cohort members. A peripheral blood sample was provided by each donor, and peripheral blood mononuclear cells were used for TCR beta sequencing. The Qiagen DNeasy Blood Extraction Kit was used to extract genomic DNA from the blood cell samples. Receptor libraries were prepared by the immunoSEQ multiplex PCR assay. A mixture of 60 forward primers for TCR Vbeta segments and 13 reverse primers for TCR Jbeta segments was used in the multiplex PCR. The CDR3 region of rearranged TCR beta genes was amplified from genomic DNA with a multiplex PCR assay. The Illumina HiSeq System was used to sequence the amplified TCR beta libraries as 87-base-pair reads. As for how the authors treated the data: A later analysis counted approximately 76 million unique TCR beta chains across the 666 repertoires, and some 12 million of these chains were shared by at least two donors. Raw reads were error-corrected and collapsed into unique sequences by a nearest-neighbor algorithm in which closely related sequences were merged to remove PCR and sequencing errors. Alignment of CDR3 sequences to IMGT reference sequences was used to assign V, D and J gene segments. Each retained sequence needed at least a six-nucleotide match to both a V gene segment and a J gene segment. A rearrangement was called productive if the CDR3 had no stop codons and remained in frame with V and J, and every other rearrangement was called non-productive. Following IMGT convention, CDR3 was defined as the stretch from the second conserved V-encoded cysteine up to the conserved J-encoded phenylalanine. The earlier analysis of 587 of the donors excluded sequences that lacked an unambiguous match to a single V gene segment. In an earlier analysis of approximately 590 of the donors, V segments were called functional above 56.7% productive rearrangements and were called segregating when the between-donor standard deviation exceeded 5%. A statistical classification framework was built to diagnose cytomegalovirus status from the catalog of TCR beta chain sequences. V and J gene assignment, in a later analysis, came from comparing TCR nucleotide sequences with IMGT/GENE-DB human TR gene sequences. The TCRdist pipeline was used in a later analysis to assign CDR3 sequences and most-parsimonious VDJ recombination scenarios. In a later analysis, each TCR beta chain was defined by its CDR3 amino acid sequence together with its V-gene family, and reads lacking a unique V-gene family were excluded. To address suspected cross-contamination and a sequencing artifact, a later analysis removed approximately 600 highly shared, low-generation-probability nucleotide sequences. For each public chain, a later analysis derived a clonal expansion index from normalized ranks of inferred template counts within each repertoire. A later analysis computed generation probabilities with a VDJ recombination model fitted to out-of-frame rearrangements, and checked the results against IGoR. In a later analysis, hypergeometric tests were used to score TCR-TCR, TCR-HLA and TCR-CMV co-occurrence, with a repertoire-size bias correction applied to TCR pairs. A later analysis estimated false discovery rates by permuting HLA or CMV assignments 20 times. In a later analysis, co-occurring TCRs were grouped using DBSCAN, and TCRdist sequence similarity was added for clustering within HLA-allele-positive subsets. Repertoires with fewer than 30,000 or more than 120,000 public chains, plus five repertoires with anomalous nucleotide sharing, were excluded from co-occurrence clustering. TCRdb took this table from immuneACCESS and kept in-frame rearrangements with V and J called. Such tables lack part of the clones; where checked against another copy, unresolved V genes explain under half of the gap, and the rest is unexplained. That table supplies the V and J calls and clone size; D and trimming were determined from the DNA. The sample table contains roughly 150,000 clones; only one count was recorded for 73% of them. The top ten hold roughly 5.4% of the sample.

CDR1 and CDR2 were assigned from the germline V gene as SNHLY and FYNNEI. The junction shows trimming of 4 bases on V and 6 bases on J, and the gene matches do not reach 1 base of it. The CDR3 holds 13 amino acids from the cysteine to the phenylalanine. CDR3 DNA only is kept here, 39 bases in frame from base 1. Regarding this clone: Its antigen has not been determined. Base qualities are missing; no much larger clone stands one base away.

Sample: PBMCs. The origin of this receptor is a woman younger than 35 in good health and CMV-seropositive. Recombination linked TRBV2 to TRBJ2-1, with 9 junctional bases fitting TRBD1. CDR3 reads: CASSVDRGNEQFF. The bases read TGTGCCAGCAGTGTGGACAGGGGCAATGAGCAGTTCTTC.